Listed here are 16 T cell receptor beta chains from one sample, sequenced in a study of T-cell reconstitution after alpha-beta-depleted transplantation in children. A library of TCRbeta sequences, prepared with unique molecular identifiers, was generated. TCRdb passed the PCR reads through MiXCR, listing each CDR3 protein once. This table holds 440,000 or so distinct CDR3 sequences, roughly 43% found once. The sequencing used PBMCs, collected before TCRalphabeta/CD19-depleted stem cell transplant. All receptors come from a girl aged 2-10 years with aplastic anemia, due to receive a stem cell transplant.

This clonotype was counted at least ten times. This sequence joins TRBV5-6 and TRBJ2-7; 7 positions match TRBD1. The CDR3 is made up of 17 amino acids. V dropped 3 bases and J dropped 1; count of bases not matched to a gene: 13. Germline values: CDR1 SGHDT, CDR2 YYEEEE. CDR3 residues: CASSSYRGWDKSYEQYF. The CDR3 DNA reads TGTGCCAGCAGCTCTTACAGGGGCTGGGATAAATCCTACGAGCAGTACTTC.

This sequence joins TRBV3-1 and TRBJ1-2; TRBD1 matches at 7 bases. With V trimmed by 3 bases and J by 9 bases, 16 bases remained unmatched. This CDR3 spans 16 amino acids. From germline, CDR1 is LGHDT and CDR2 YNNKEL (reference sequence). This CDR3 is CASSHSGTANYVSYTF. In DNA, the CDR3 is TGTGCCAGCAGCCATTCCGGGACAGCCAACTATGTTAGCTACACCTTC.

The chain is built from TRBV30 and TRBJ2-2, with 8 bases identical to TRBD2. V lost 3 bases, J lost 0 bases, and 6 bases stayed unmatched. Germline V lookup: CDR1 GTSNPN, CDR2 SVGIG (reference sequence). This CDR3 spans 16 amino acids. The DNA for the CDR3 is TGTGCCTGGAGGGACTATAGCGGGACGAACACCGGGGAGCTGTTTTTT. Translated, it gives CAWRDYSGTNTGELFF.

This clonotype was seen ten or more times. The chain couples TRBV5-1 to TRBJ2-1; the match to TRBD2 covers 9 bases. With V trimmed by 5 bases and J by 1 base, 10 bases remained unmatched. The CDR3 spans 17 residues. CDR1 SGHRS and CDR2 YFSETQ come from the germline V gene. For the CDR3, the DNA is TGCGCCAGCAGTCGGTTGGTAGCGGGAGTTTCCTACAATGAGCAGTTCTTC. Its protein product is CASSRLVAGVSYNEQFF.

This chain links TRBV18 with TRBJ2-3; no clear D gene. The CDR3 spans 14 residues. Per the germline V gene, CDR1 is KGHSH and CDR2 is LQKENI. Trimming removed 3 bases from V and 2 bases from J, with 9 bases in between. As DNA, the CDR3 is TGTGCCAGCTCACCTGTGGGGATCACAGATACGCAGTATTTT. Its translation is CASSPVGITDTQYF.

The chain is built from TRBV7-2 and TRBJ2-1; D is unresolved. V lost 1 base and J lost 5, with 12 bases in between. CDR3 length: 15 amino acids. CDR1 is SGHTA, CDR2 FQGNSA, per germline. In nucleotides, the CDR3 is TGTGCCAGCAGCTTAGAATTGTGGGCTAACAATGAGCAGTTCTTC. It codes for CASSLELWANNEQFF.

This clonotype appeared a few times. The chain links TRBV6-1 to TRBJ2-5; no firm D call. The CDR3 sequence is 13 residues long. V lost 6 bases and J 3 bases, leaving 11 bases between the germline ends. The germline V gene encodes CDR1 MNHNS and CDR2 SASEGT. The CDR3, as DNA: TGTGCCAGCAGACAAAGGAGCGAAGAGACCCAGTACTTC. This codes for CASRQRSEETQYF.

This clonotype was found a few times. The rearrangement uses TRBV20-1 and TRBJ2-5; D is perhaps TRBD2 (6 bases). The CDR3 totals 11 residues. The V gene lost 3 bases and the J gene lost 7 bases, with 9 bases spanning the gap. CDR1 and CDR2 from the germline V gene are DFQATT and SNEGSKA (reference sequence). CDR3 residues: CSASPGGTQYF. The CDR3 DNA reads TGCAGTGCTAGTCCCGGGGGGACCCAGTACTTC.

There are many counts of this clonotype. The chain is built from TRBV5-1 and TRBJ2-3, with 7 bases identical to TRBD2. The length of the CDR3 is 16 residues. Germline V CDR1 and CDR2: SGHRS, YFSETQ. With V trimmed by 0 bases and J by 0 bases, 4 bases remained unmatched. CDR3 sequence reads: CASSLATSASTDTQYF. The CDR3 DNA follows: TGCGCCAGCAGCTTGGCCACTAGCGCTAGCACAGATACGCAGTATTTT.

This sequence joins TRBV15 and TRBJ2-1, with 10 bases matching TRBD2. Germline V CDR1 and CDR2: LNHNV, YYDKDF (reference sequence). The junction had 3 bases not matched to a gene; V was cut back by 3 bases and J by 4 bases. The CDR3 is 15 residues long. CDR3 sequence: CATSSLAGEYNEQFF. For the CDR3, the DNA is TGTGCCACCAGCAGTCTAGCGGGAGAGTACAATGAGCAGTTCTTC.

This clonotype appeared a few times. The chain joins TRBV30 to TRBJ2-1; the D is unclear. Germline V gene lookup returns CDR1 GTSNPN and CDR2 SVGIG (reference sequence). This CDR3 is 13 amino acids long. V lost 0 bases to trimming and J lost 4 bases, with 7 bases between them. DNA of the CDR3: TGTGCCTGGAGTGTGAAGTTTTACAATGAGCAGTTCTTC. The encoded protein is CAWSVKFYNEQFF. The variable domain in full, with the rest retrieved from reference TRBV30 and TRBJ2-1, is SQTIHQWPATLVQPVGSPLSLECTVEGTSNPNLYWYRQAAGRGLQLLFYSVGIGQISSEVPQNLSASRPQDRQFILSSKKLLLSDSGFYLCAWSVKFYNEQFFGPGTRLTVL.

This clonotype was seen a few times. The chain couples TRBV20-1 to TRBJ2-1; 7 positions match TRBD2. Germline CDR1 reads DFQATT; CDR2 reads SNEGSKA (reference sequence). Losses at the gene ends were 2 bases for V and 9 bases for J; bases not matched to a gene: 7. CDR3 length: 13 amino acids. The CDR3 spells CSARPSLAVEQFF. In DNA form, the CDR3 reads TGCAGTGCTAGACCATCGCTAGCGGTTGAGCAGTTCTTC.

The rearrangement uses TRBV2 and TRBJ2-1, with 12 bases identical to TRBD2. CDR3 length: 18 residues. The germline CDR1 and CDR2 sequences are SNHLY and FYNNEI. Unmatched junction bases numbered 12, after V lost 1 base and J lost 8 bases. CDR3 sequence: CASSEVWLAGGHQDEQFF. The DNA for the CDR3 is TGTGCCAGCAGTGAAGTTTGGCTAGCGGGGGGGCATCAGGATGAGCAGTTCTTC.

J is TRBJ2-1 and V is TRBV7-9; D gene ambiguous. V lost 5 bases, J lost 1 base, and 15 bases lay in between. This CDR3 has 16 residues. CDR1 is SEHNR, CDR2 FQNEAQ, per germline (reference sequence). DNA for the CDR3: TGTGCCAGCAGCCCGTTCAGTGACCGTTCCTACAATGAGCAGTTCTTC. Amino acids: CASSPFSDRSYNEQFF.

This clonotype was counted ten times or more. V gene TRBV5-6 combines with J gene TRBJ2-3, with TRBD2 identical over 8 bases. The CDR3 is 16 residues long. Germline CDR1 and CDR2: SGHDT and YYEEEE. Trimming removed 4 bases from V and 2 bases from J; junction bases left unmatched: 9. CDR3 nucleotide sequence: TGTGCCAGCAGCCGCAGGGTAGCGGGGCACACAGATACGCAGTATTTT. Residues: CASSRRVAGHTDTQYF.

The chain employs TRBV5-1 and TRBJ2-3; 11 nucleotides align to TRBD2. The CDR3 is 16 amino acids. The germline V gene encodes CDR1 SGHRS and CDR2 YFSETQ. V lost 7 bases, J lost 0 bases, and 7 bases stayed unmatched. The CDR3 sequence is CASQSRTSGSTDTQYF. CDR3 coding DNA: TGCGCCAGCCAATCTAGGACTAGCGGGAGCACAGATACGCAGTATTTT.